In this sample, the clone carrying this T cell receptor beta chain turned up once. The sample comes from a study of blood T cell repertoires in COVID-19. Study summary: Samples came from the United States, Italy and Spain, spanning acute and convalescent COVID-19. PBMCs, B-cell-depleted T cells, or T cells provided the cDNA or gDNA that made up the material.

Original processing methods: The authors estimated nucleated cell counts from reference gene primer amplification. The repertoire was sequenced with immunoSEQ multiplex PCR; TCRdb's copy has only in-frame clones and lacks some. The V and J calls and clone size are taken from that table; D and trimming were inferred from the DNA. The table shows over 250,000 clones, with around nine tenths occurring only once. Trimming removed 1 base from V and 9 bases from J, with 16 bases in between. The CDR3 spans 15 residues. The germline gives CDR1 SGHTA, CDR2 FQGNSA. V is TRBV7-2 and J is TRBJ2-1; perhaps TRBD2 as D (6 bases). The sample was peripheral blood. This clonotype originated in a woman aged 55-70 years with acute or convalescent COVID-19. The CDR3 protein is CASSLETGVGVEQFF. CDR3 sequence (DNA): TGTGCCAGCAGCTTAGAAACGGGGGTAGGGGTTGAGCAGTTCTTC.